A selection of T cell receptor beta chains follows, all from one sample in a study of sequential checkpoint blockade in melanoma. The repertoire was sequenced with immunoSEQ multiplex PCR; TCRdb's copy has only in-frame clones and lacks some. The sample lists around 3,000 clones, 18% seen once, with 28% in the top ten. Sequences were derived from tumor tissue (inferred from file names), sampled from a patient given nivolumab and ipilimumab in sequence. The origin of the receptors is a human donor with melanoma. The CDR3 runs from the conserved cysteine through the conserved F or W. D genes are given only for firm matches.

D: -
V: TRBV12-5
J: TRBJ1-2
CDR3: CATLGVDGYTF

D: -
V: TRBV9
J: TRBJ2-7
CDR3: CASSSRDGLEQYF

D: -
V: TRBV11-3
J: TRBJ1-2
CDR3: CASSLAGAGLYGYTF

D: TRBD1
V: TRBV11-3
J: TRBJ2-2
CDR3: CASTTGTGVVTGELFF

D: -
V: TRBV29-1
J: TRBJ2-3
CDR3: CSGLPQGRADTQYF

D: TRBD1
V: TRBV15
J: TRBJ1-2
CDR3: CATSRSRTGHYGYTF

D: -
V: TRBV5-1
J: TRBJ1-1
CDR3: CASSQTTYEGSEAFF

D: TRBD1
V: TRBV7-8
J: TRBJ2-5
CDR3: CASSFTGGETQYF

D: TRBD1
V: TRBV6-8
J: TRBJ1-3
CDR3: CASRGGTALRGNTIYF

D: -
V: TRBV11-3
J: TRBJ2-6
CDR3: CASSPGRGANVLTF

D: -
V: TRBV11-3
J: TRBJ2-7
CDR3: CASSLDSEKYYEQYF

D: -
V: TRBV11-3
J: TRBJ1-4
CDR3: CASSAGTYATNEKLFF

D: TRBD1
V: TRBV6-8
J: TRBJ2-1
CDR3: CASRTGPLSYNEQFF

D: TRBD2
V: TRBV6-8
J: TRBJ2-3
CDR3: CASSLGLAFADTQYF

D: TRBD2
V: TRBV25-1
J: TRBJ2-3
CDR3: CASSGTSGGAGQYF

D: -
V: TRBV6-8
J: TRBJ2-2
CDR3: CASRGGNGELFF

D: -
V: TRBV10-2
J: TRBJ2-5
CDR3: CASSVGGAGQETQYF

D: -
V: TRBV6-1
J: TRBJ1-1
CDR3: CASSEVGFGAFF

D: -
V: TRBV7-4
J: TRBJ2-6
CDR3: CASGPGGPNVLTF

D: TRBD1
V: TRBV18
J: TRBJ1-6
CDR3: CASSKAGQASYNSPLHF

D: -
V: TRBV11-3
J: TRBJ1-6
CDR3: CASSLSSLGSPLHF

D: -
V: TRBV11-3
J: TRBJ2-3
CDR3: CASSLGADTDTQYF

D: -
V: TRBV19
J: TRBJ1-2
CDR3: CASSSSDVEWGYTF

D: TRBD1
V: TRBV11-3
J: TRBJ1-1
CDR3: CASSPRTGLNTEAFF

D: -
V: TRBV11-3
J: TRBJ2-1
CDR3: CASSLGWAGPGNEQFF

D: -
V: TRBV6-8
J: TRBJ1-5
CDR3: CASSYLGQQPQHF

D: -
V: TRBV6-8
J: TRBJ1-1
CDR3: CASSHQDSWNTEAFF

D: -
V: TRBV14
J: TRBJ1-2
CDR3: CASSQGGRSYTF

D: TRBD1
V: TRBV11-3
J: TRBJ1-2
CDR3: CASSLGLGTVLSGYTF

D: TRBD2
V: TRBV11-3
J: TRBJ2-2
CDR3: CASSRRTSGGGSTGELFF

D: -
V: TRBV11-3
J: TRBJ2-3
CDR3: CASSLFRGVDTQYF

D: TRBD2
V: TRBV2
J: TRBJ2-5
CDR3: CARQPLSGGRQETQYF

D: -
V: TRBV11-3
J: TRBJ1-1
CDR3: CASSQVSGAAAGTEAFF

D: -
V: TRBV19
J: TRBJ1-2
CDR3: CASSLGGYGYTF

D: TRBD1
V: TRBV6-8
J: TRBJ1-1
CDR3: CASSNAGGYAFF

D: -
V: TRBV6-8
J: TRBJ2-1
CDR3: CASSYSIGQNYNEQFF

D: TRBD1
V: TRBV9
J: TRBJ2-2
CDR3: CASSVVDRGLIGELFF

D: -
V: TRBV4-1
J: TRBJ1-6
CDR3: CASSLGQIYNSPLHF

D: TRBD1
V: TRBV18
J: TRBJ2-4
CDR3: CASSPRGQGANLQYF

D: -
V: TRBV6-1
J: TRBJ1-5
CDR3: CASSEGAGLSQPQHF

D: -
V: TRBV28
J: TRBJ1-5
CDR3: CASSWIRVSSQPQHF

D: -
V: TRBV18
J: TRBJ2-2
CDR3: CASSGGPNTGELFF

D: -
V: TRBV2
J: TRBJ2-5
CDR3: CASRQNQETQYF

D: -
V: TRBV6-8
J: TRBJ1-2
CDR3: CASSAGPRVYGYTF

D: TRBD1
V: TRBV11-3
J: TRBJ2-5
CDR3: CASSLSTGVGETQYF

D: TRBD1
V: TRBV19
J: TRBJ1-4
CDR3: CASSIQLDRGPGLHHKKLFF

D: -
V: TRBV11-3
J: TRBJ2-5
CDR3: CASSFIATAETQYF

D: TRBD1
V: TRBV5-1
J: TRBJ2-5
CDR3: CASSLYFWTGGKETQYF

D: TRBD1
V: TRBV28
J: TRBJ2-1
CDR3: CASSSTGGTRNEQFF

D: -
V: TRBV28
J: TRBJ2-2
CDR3: CASSHWSGLNTGELFF

D: -
V: TRBV6-8
J: TRBJ1-1
CDR3: CASSYRQGLLMNTEAFF

D: -
V: TRBV18
J: TRBJ2-1
CDR3: CASSPGGHEGDEQFF

D: TRBD2
V: TRBV4-1
J: TRBJ2-7
CDR3: CASSQVGSGGALAYEQYF

D: -
V: TRBV9
J: TRBJ1-3
CDR3: CASSVEGTGRNTIYF

D: TRBD2
V: TRBV29-1
J: TRBJ2-2
CDR3: CSVRDGLGGELFF

D: -
V: TRBV28
J: TRBJ1-6
CDR3: CASSLRGEDSPLHF